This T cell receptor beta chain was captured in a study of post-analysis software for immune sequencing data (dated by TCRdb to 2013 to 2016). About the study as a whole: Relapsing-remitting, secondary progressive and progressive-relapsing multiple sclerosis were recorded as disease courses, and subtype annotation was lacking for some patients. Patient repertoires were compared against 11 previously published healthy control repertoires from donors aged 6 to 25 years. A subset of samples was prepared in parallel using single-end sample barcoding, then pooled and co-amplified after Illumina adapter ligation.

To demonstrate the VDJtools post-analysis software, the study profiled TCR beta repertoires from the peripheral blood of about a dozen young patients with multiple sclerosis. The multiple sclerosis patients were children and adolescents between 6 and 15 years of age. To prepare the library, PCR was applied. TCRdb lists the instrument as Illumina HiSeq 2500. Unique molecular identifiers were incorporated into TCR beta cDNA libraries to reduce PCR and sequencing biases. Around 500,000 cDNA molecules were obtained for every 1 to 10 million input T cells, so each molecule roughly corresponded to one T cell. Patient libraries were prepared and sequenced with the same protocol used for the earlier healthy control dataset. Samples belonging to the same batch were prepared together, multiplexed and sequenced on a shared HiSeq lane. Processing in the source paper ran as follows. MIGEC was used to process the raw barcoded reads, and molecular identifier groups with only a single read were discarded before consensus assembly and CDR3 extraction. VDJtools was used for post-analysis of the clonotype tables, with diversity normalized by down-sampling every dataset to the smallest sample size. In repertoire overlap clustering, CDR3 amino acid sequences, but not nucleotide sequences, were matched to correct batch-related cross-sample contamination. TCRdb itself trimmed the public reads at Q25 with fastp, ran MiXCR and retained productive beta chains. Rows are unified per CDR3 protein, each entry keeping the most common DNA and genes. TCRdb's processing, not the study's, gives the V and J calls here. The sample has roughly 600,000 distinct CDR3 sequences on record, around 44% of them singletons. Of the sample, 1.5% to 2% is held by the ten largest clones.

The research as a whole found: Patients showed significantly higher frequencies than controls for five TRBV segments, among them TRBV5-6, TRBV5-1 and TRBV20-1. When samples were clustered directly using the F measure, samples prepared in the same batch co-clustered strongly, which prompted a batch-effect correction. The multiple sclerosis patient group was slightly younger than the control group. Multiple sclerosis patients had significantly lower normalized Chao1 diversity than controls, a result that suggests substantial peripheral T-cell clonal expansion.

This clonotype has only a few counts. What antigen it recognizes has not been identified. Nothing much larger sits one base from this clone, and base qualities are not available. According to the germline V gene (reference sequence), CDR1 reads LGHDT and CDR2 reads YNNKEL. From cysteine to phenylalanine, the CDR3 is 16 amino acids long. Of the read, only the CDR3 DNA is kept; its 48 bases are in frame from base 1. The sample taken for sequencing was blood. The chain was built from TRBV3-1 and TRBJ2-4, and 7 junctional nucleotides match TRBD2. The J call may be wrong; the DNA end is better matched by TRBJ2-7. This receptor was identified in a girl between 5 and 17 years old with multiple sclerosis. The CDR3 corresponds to CASSRTAGLIHYEQYF. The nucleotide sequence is TGTGCCAGCAGCCGCACAGCGGGACTTATACACTACGAGCAGTACTTC.